A single sample gave rise to the 17 T cell receptor beta chains below, sequenced in a study of cytomegalovirus exposure and HLA in healthy donors. Primers for the PCR totalled 60 Vbeta and 13 Jbeta. Only in-frame clones appear in the TCRdb table, and some are missing; sequencing was by immunoSEQ multiplex PCR. The sample yields around 130,000 clones, roughly 74% seen once. The source material was PBMCs. The receptor set was obtained from a woman in her fifties or sixties in good health and CMV-seropositive.

This clone is a singleton in its sample. The genes are TRBV6-5 and TRBJ2-1; the D gene is possibly TRBD1 (6 bases). Germline loops: CDR1 MNHEY, CDR2 SVGAGI. The CDR3 loop spans 15 amino acids. Trimming cost V 5 bases and J 5 bases, with 16 bases left between them. The CDR3 coding sequence is TGTGCCAGCAGTGTCCAGGGGCAGTTGAACAATGAGCAGTTCTTC. Translated, it gives CASSVQGQLNNEQFF.

This clone was counted only a few times. CDR3 sequence (DNA): TGCGCCAGCAGCTCCTCCGGGACAGACAACGAGCAGTACTTC. Its protein is CASSSSGTDNEQYF. The chain combines TRBV5-1 with TRBJ2-7; 7 bases align to TRBD1. V gave up 3 bases and J gave up 5 bases; unmatched junction bases: 8. CDR3 length: 14 amino acids. The germline CDR1 and CDR2 sequences are SGHRS and YFSETQ.

The genes are TRBV5-1 and TRBJ1-4; no reliable D call. V lost 2 bases, J lost 3 bases, and 8 bases lay in between. This CDR3 spans 14 amino acids. The germline V gene encodes CDR1 SGHRS and CDR2 YFSETQ. CDR3 coding DNA: TGCGCCAGCAGCTTAAGAGCCTCTAATGAAAAACTGTTTTTT. As protein: CASSLRASNEKLFF.

This clone was picked up a small number of times. The chain is built from TRBV5-1 and TRBJ1-1, with 8 bases matching TRBD1. This CDR3 region has 15 residues. Looked up from germline, CDR1 is SGHRS and CDR2 is YFSETQ. The V gene end was trimmed by 3 bases and the J gene end by 1 base; junction bases not matched to a gene: 5. The DNA of the CDR3 is TGCGCCAGCAGCTCACAGGGGGTAGCGAACACTGAAGCTTTCTTT. Translated: CASSSQGVANTEAFF.

The rearrangement links TRBV7-2 to TRBJ1-2; no clear D gene. The length of the CDR3 is 13 residues. Germline V gene data show CDR1 as SGHTA and CDR2 as FQGNSA. Trimming took 0 bases from V and 10 from J, leaving 12 bases between them. The CDR3 region has the DNA TGTGCCAGCAGCTTAGCAGGGAGGGTTGACTACACCTTC. Its translation: CASSLAGRVDYTF.

This chain links TRBV5-4 with TRBJ2-7, with a tentative D call TRBD2 (6 bases). The CDR3 length is 17 residues. V was clipped by 4 bases and J by 3 bases, with 23 bases between them. Germline CDR1 is SGHNT and CDR2 is YYREEE (reference sequence). CDR3 sequence (DNA): TGTGCCAGCAGCCGAACAGCGGTAGCGGAGCCCGACTACGAGCAGTACTTC. It specifies CASSRTAVAEPDYEQYF.

This clone was observed a single time. This chain links TRBV7-2 with TRBJ2-7, with a possible D match to TRBD1 (6 bases). CDR1 and CDR2 (germline): SGHTA, FQGNSA. V lost 5 bases and J 0 bases, leaving 20 bases between the germline ends. The CDR3 covers 17 residues. The CDR3 spells CASSQQGSHTSSYEQYF. The CDR3 region has the DNA TGTGCCAGCAGCCAGCAGGGGAGCCATACCAGCTCCTACGAGCAGTACTTC. Full variable domain (remainder filled in from reference TRBV7-2 and TRBJ2-7): GAGVSQSPSNKVTEKGKDVELRCDPISGHTALYWYRQSLGQGLEFLIYFQGNSAPDKSGLPSDRFSAERTGGSVSTLTIQRTQQEDSAVYLCASSQQGSHTSSYEQYFGPGTRLTVT.

This clone was counted only a few times. V gene TRBV5-1 combines with J gene TRBJ2-1; 9 nucleotides line up with TRBD2. V lost 4 bases and J lost 2; bases outside the gene matches: 7. Germline CDR1 and CDR2: SGHRS and YFSETQ. This CDR3 region has 16 residues. CDR3: CASSRDPSGAYNEQFF. Written as DNA, the CDR3 is TGCGCCAGCAGCCGAGACCCTAGCGGGGCCTACAATGAGCAGTTCTTC.

This clone has more than one count but fewer than ten. The chain links TRBV7-7 to TRBJ2-1; tentative D call: TRBD2 (6 bases). The CDR3 loop spans 12 amino acids. Germline CDR1 SSHAT, CDR2 FNYEAQ (reference sequence). The V end was cut by 10 bases, the J end by 9 bases, with 16 bases between. In DNA form, the CDR3 reads TGTGCCACCTCCGCTTTGGAGGGTGAGCAGTTCTTC. Translating it yields CATSALEGEQFF. The whole variable domain, remainder taken from reference TRBV7-7 and TRBJ2-1, is GAGVSQSPRYKVTKRGQDVTLRCDPISSHATLYWYQQALGQGPEFLTYFNYEAQPDKSGLPSDRFSAERPEGSISTLTIQRTEQRDSAMYRCATSALEGEQFFGPGTRLTVL.

The chain recombines TRBV4-3 with TRBJ2-3, with TRBD2 as a possible D gene (6 bases). CDR1 LGHNA and CDR2 YSLEER come from the germline V gene. This CDR3 has 13 residues. The V end was cut by 3 bases, the J end by 2 bases, with 6 bases between. CDR3 sequence reads: CASSQDYTDTQYF. In DNA, the CDR3 is TGCGCCAGCAGCCAGGACTACACAGATACGCAGTATTTT.

The chain carries TRBV6-6 and TRBJ1-2, with a possible D match to TRBD1 (5 bases). This CDR3 comprises 14 residues. CDR1 is MNHNY, CDR2 SVGAGI, per germline (reference sequence). V was clipped by 6 bases and J by 0 bases, with 11 bases between them. CDR3 nucleotides: TGTGCCAGCAGCCACGGGGGATCTAACTATGGCTACACCTTC. Encoded protein: CASSHGGSNYGYTF.

The J gene is TRBJ2-2, the V gene TRBV19; D is unclear. The germline V and J ends were trimmed by 2 bases and 4 bases, with 5 bases remaining between them. The CDR3 has 13 residues. Germline values: CDR1 LNHDA, CDR2 SQIVND (reference sequence). The CDR3 protein is CASSITRTGELFF. CDR3 DNA sequence: TGTGCCAGTAGTATAACTCGCACCGGGGAGCTGTTTTTT.

The gene calls are TRBV5-1 and TRBJ2-7; possible D gene TRBD2, 5 bases. Between the trimmed V and J ends, which lost 4 bases and 3 bases, there was a span of 14 bases. Germline V gives CDR1 SGHRS, CDR2 YFSETQ. The CDR3 has 14 residues. The CDR3 DNA follows: TGCGCCAGCAGCCACGGGGAAGGTGGCTACGAGCAGTACTTC. It specifies CASSHGEGGYEQYF.

This chain connects TRBV12-5 to TRBJ2-3; maybe TRBD2 (6 bases). Germline values: CDR1 LGHNT, CDR2 FRNRAP. The CDR3 spans 15 residues. Trimming took 6 bases from V and 6 from J, leaving 19 bases between them. CDR3 coding DNA: TGTGCTAGTGGCCCAAGCGGGTCCCTCGAGGATACGCAGTATTTT. It is translated as CASGPSGSLEDTQYF.

The chain combines TRBV15 with TRBJ1-5, with 10 bases identical to TRBD1. Germline V gene lookup returns CDR1 LNHNV and CDR2 YYDKDF (reference sequence). This CDR3 spans 20 amino acids. V shed 0 bases and J 5 bases; nucleotides not matched to a gene: 16. The CDR3 is CATSRDLRAWGQGIDQPQHF. In DNA form, the CDR3 reads TGTGCCACCAGCAGAGATCTCCGAGCGTGGGGACAGGGGATTGATCAGCCCCAGCATTTT.

The chain uses TRBV7-9 and TRBJ2-1; 12 nucleotides match TRBD2. Germline CDR1 SEHNR, CDR2 FQNEAQ (reference sequence). The CDR3 is made up of 14 amino acids. Unmatched junction bases numbered 6, after V lost 9 bases and J lost 6 bases. The DNA of the CDR3 is TGTGCCAGTCTGACTAGCGGGGGACCCAATGAGCAGTTCTTC. It encodes CASLTSGGPNEQFF.

The V gene is TRBV7-8, the J gene TRBJ2-3, with 10 bases fitting TRBD2. V lost 5 bases, J lost 1 base, and 3 bases stayed unmatched. Germline V gives CDR1 SGHVS, CDR2 FQNEAQ. This CDR3 is 15 amino acids long. CDR3 loop: CASSLLAGGTDTQYF. The CDR3 DNA follows: TGTGCCAGCAGCCTGCTAGCGGGGGGCACAGATACGCAGTATTTT.